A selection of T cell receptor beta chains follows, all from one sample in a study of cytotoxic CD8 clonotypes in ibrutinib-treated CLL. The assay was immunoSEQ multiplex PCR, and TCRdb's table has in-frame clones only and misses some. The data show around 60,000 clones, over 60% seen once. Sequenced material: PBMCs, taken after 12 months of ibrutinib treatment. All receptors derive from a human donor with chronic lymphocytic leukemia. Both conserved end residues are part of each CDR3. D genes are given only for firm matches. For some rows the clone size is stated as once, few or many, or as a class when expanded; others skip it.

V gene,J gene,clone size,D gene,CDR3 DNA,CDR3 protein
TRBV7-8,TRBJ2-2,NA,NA,TGTGCCAGCAGCTTACTAGTGGAGCGGGTCGGGGAGCTGTTTTTT,CASSLLVERVGELFF
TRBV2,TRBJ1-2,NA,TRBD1,TGTGCCAGCAGTGAGGTGTGGGACAGAGACTATGGCTACACCTTC,CASSEVWDRDYGYTF
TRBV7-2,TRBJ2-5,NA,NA,TGTGCCAGCAGCTACTCTAGTGGCTATACAGGAAACCAAGAGACCCAGTACTTC,CASSYSSGYTGNQETQYF
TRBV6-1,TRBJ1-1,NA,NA,TGTGCCAGCAGTGCCGCCCCTGACCCTTTGAACACTGAAGCTTTCTTT,CASSAAPDPLNTEAFF
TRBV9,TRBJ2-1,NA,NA,TGTGCCAGCAGCCACCAATGGGCGGGGAGCCACAATGAGCAGTTCTTC,CASSHQWAGSHNEQFF
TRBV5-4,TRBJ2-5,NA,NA,TGTGCCAGCAGCTTGTCGGGAGACGAGACCCAGTACTTC,CASSLSGDETQYF
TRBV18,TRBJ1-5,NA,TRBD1,TGTGCCAGCTCACCCTCGACAGGGAGCGTCAATCAGCCCCAGCATTTT,CASSPSTGSVNQPQHF
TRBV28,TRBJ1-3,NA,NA,TGTGCCAGCACCCGAAGGGGTGGAAACACCATATATTTT,CASTRRGGNTIYF
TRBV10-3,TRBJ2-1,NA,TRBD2,TGTGCCATCAGTGAGTTACGGACTAGCGGAGTTAGCTCCTACAATGAGCAGTTCTTC,CAISELRTSGVSSYNEQFF
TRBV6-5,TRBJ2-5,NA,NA,TGTGCCAGCAGCCAAAACCGAGAGACCCAGTACTTC,CASSQNRETQYF
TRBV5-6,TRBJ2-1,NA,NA,TGTGCCAGCAGCCCCACCTACAATGAGCAGTTCTTC,CASSPTYNEQFF
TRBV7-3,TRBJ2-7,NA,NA,TGTGCCAGCAGCTTAACCGGCACTTCCTACGAGCAGTACTTC,CASSLTGTSYEQYF
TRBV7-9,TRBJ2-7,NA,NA,TGTGCCAGCAGCTTACTATCTGAGACTTCCTACGAGCAGTACTTC,CASSLLSETSYEQYF
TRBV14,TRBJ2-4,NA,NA,TGTGCCAGCAGCCAAGAGTCCGGCTGGGACATTCAGTACTTC,CASSQESGWDIQYF
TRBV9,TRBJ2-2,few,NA,TGTGCCAGCAGCGTAGACAGATACACCGGGGAGCTGTTTTTT,CASSVDRYTGELFF
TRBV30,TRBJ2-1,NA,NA,TGTGCCTGGAGTACACGCAATGAGCAGTTCTTC,CAWSTRNEQFF
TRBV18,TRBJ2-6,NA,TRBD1,TGTGCCAGCTCCCCGACAGGGACCGGGGCCAACGTCCTGACTTTC,CASSPTGTGANVLTF
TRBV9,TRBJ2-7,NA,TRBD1,TGTGCCAGCAGCCCATCAGGGGGCCACGAGCAGTACTTC,CASSPSGGHEQYF
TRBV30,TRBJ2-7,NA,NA,TGTGCCTGGAGTGAAAGGGACGAGCAGTACTTC,CAWSERDEQYF
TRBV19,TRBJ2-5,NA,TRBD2,TGTGCCAGTAGTATGGCACTAGCGGGAGTTGGAGAGACCCAGTACTTC,CASSMALAGVGETQYF
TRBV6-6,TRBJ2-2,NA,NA,TGTGCCAGCAGTTACCGATCTAGCACCGGGGAGCTGTTTTTT,CASSYRSSTGELFF
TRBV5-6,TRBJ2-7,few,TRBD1,TGTGCCAGCAGCTCTTCCGGGACAGGGGCCTACGAGCAGTACTTC,CASSSSGTGAYEQYF
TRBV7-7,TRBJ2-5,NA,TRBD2,TGTGCTAGCAGCTCTATTGCGGGAGGGCAGGAGACCCAGTACTTC,CASSSIAGGQETQYF
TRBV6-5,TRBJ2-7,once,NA,TGTGCCAGCAGTTACGCGCAGGGGATTAACGAGCAGTACTTC,CASSYAQGINEQYF
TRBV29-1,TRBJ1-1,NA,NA,TGCAGCGTTGAAGAGTACAGGCGTTTGAACACTGAAGCTTTCTTT,CSVEEYRRLNTEAFF
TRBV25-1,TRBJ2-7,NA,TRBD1,TGTGCCAGCAGGGGACAGATCCTAGACGAGCAGTACTTC,CASRGQILDEQYF
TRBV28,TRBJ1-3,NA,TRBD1,TGTGCCAGCAGTCCGGGGGACAGGGGAAGAAGTGAGTCAGGAAACACCATATATTTT,CASSPGDRGRSESGNTIYF
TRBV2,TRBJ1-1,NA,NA,TGTGCCAGCAGCTTCGGAGGCAGGATAGAGGCTTTCTTT,CASSFGGRIEAFF
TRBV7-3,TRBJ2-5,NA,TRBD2,TGTGCCAGCAGCTTGACTAGCGGGAGGAAAGAGACCCAGTACTTC,CASSLTSGRKETQYF
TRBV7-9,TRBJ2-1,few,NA,TGTGCCAGCAGCCCGGGCGGGGTCTACAATGAGCAGTTCTTC,CASSPGGVYNEQFF
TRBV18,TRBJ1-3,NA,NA,TGTGCCAGCTCCGACAGAAACACCATATATTTT,CASSDRNTIYF
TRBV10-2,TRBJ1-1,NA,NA,TGCGCCAGCAGTGTATTTGGGACGAACACTGAAGCTTTCTTT,CASSVFGTNTEAFF
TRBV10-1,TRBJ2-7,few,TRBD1,TGCGCCAGCATAGGGACAGCTCCTGGCGAGCAGTACTTC,CASIGTAPGEQYF
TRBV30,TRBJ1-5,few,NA,TGTGCCTGGAGTGAGGGACCCTATAGCAATCAGCCCCAGCATTTT,CAWSEGPYSNQPQHF
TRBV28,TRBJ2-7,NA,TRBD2,TGTGCCAGCAGTTTAAAAAGCGGGAGGTTCTCCTACGAGCAGTACTTC,CASSLKSGRFSYEQYF